This T cell receptor (beta chain) comes out of a study of T cell responses to AZD1222 COVID-19 vaccine. Whole-study findings and limits: Unmutated variant regions reportedly attract nearly half of all spike-specific TCRs. There were vaccine-associated CD4 TCRs across spike, dominant at 160-218 and 743-854. Only after the peak T cell response were repertoires sampled. Recipients of two AZD1222 doses showed rising Spike-specific TCR breadth and depth.

TCRdb keeps only in-frame clones here, not all; method: immunoSEQ multiplex PCR. The sample carries about 120,000 clones, 70% to 90% recorded once. The CDR3 extends over 15 amino acids. V dropped 0 bases and J dropped 3; count of bases not matched to a gene: 3. The germline V gene encodes CDR1 SGHKS and CDR2 YYEKEE (reference sequence). Comment on this clone: Its antigen is still unknown.

This chain joins TRBV5-5 and TRBJ1-3; 7 nucleotides line up with TRBD1. The receptor was isolated from an adult who received the AZD1222 COVID-19 vaccine. Specimen: peripheral blood, collected 28 days after the second AZD1222 dose. CDR3 sequence: CASSLGGGGGNTIYF. The DNA of the CDR3 is TGTGCCAGCAGCTTGGGAGGGGGCGGTGGAAACACCATATATTTT.